Each of the 17 T cell receptor beta chains below was sequenced from the same sample in a study of blood T cells in healthy people across ages. PCR was performed a second time for roughly 7 to 11 cycles using a sample-barcoded 5' primer and a J-beta primer mix. TCRdb fed the 5' RACE reads into MiXCR, producing one record per CDR3 protein. The table has 890,000 or so distinct CDR3 sequences, 62% seen once. The sequenced sample consisted of blood. The receptors here all came from a young man in good health.

This rearrangement joins TRBV5-1 to TRBJ2-3, with TRBD1 matching 8 bases. The length of the CDR3 is 15 residues. The V gene's germline CDR1 is SGHRS and CDR2 YFSETQ. The ends lost 4 bases at V and 2 bases at J; junction bases unmatched: 6. In nucleotides, the CDR3 is TGCGCCAGCAGCCTCTCGGGACAGGACACAGATACGCAGTATTTT. Encoded protein: CASSLSGQDTDTQYF.

The rearrangement joins TRBV4-3 to TRBJ2-7; no firm D call. CDR3 length: 13 amino acids. Germline V gene sequence: CDR1 LGHNA, CDR2 YSLEER. Trimming pared 0 bases from V and 2 bases from J, leaving 5 bases between. The CDR3 loop reads CASSQDNPYEQYF. The CDR3 bases are TGCGCCAGCAGCCAAGACAATCCCTACGAGCAGTACTTC.

As concerns this clonotype: An end of the junction differs from the germline gene, which may be a read error. The V gene is TRBV10-3, the J gene TRBJ1-5, with TRBD1 as a possible D gene (6 bases). CDR3 length: 16 amino acids. CDR1 is ENHRY, CDR2 SYGVKD, per germline. The CDR3 loop is CATSESGRGSNQPQHF. CDR3 DNA sequence: TGTGCCACCAGTGAGTCGGGGAGGGGGAGCAATCAGCCCCAGCATTTT.

The sample holds a few counts of this clonotype. The V call is TRBV20-1, the J call TRBJ2-1, with TRBD2 matching 8 bases. This CDR3 has 13 residues. CDR1 is DFQATT and CDR2 is SNEGSKA in the germline V gene (reference sequence). V lost 3 bases to trimming and J lost 4 bases; unmatched junction nucleotides: 2. The DNA for the CDR3 is TGCAGTGCTAGTCGGGGGGGTTACAATGAGCAGTTCTTC. Its protein is CSASRGGYNEQFF.

This CDR3 is CASSLVEGTYEQYF. The CDR3 bases are TGTGCCAGCAGCTTGGTTGAGGGGACCTACGAGCAGTACTTC. This chain uses TRBV5-5 with TRBJ2-7; perhaps D is TRBD1 or TRBD2 (5 bases each). This CDR3 region has 14 residues. CDR1 SGHKS and CDR2 YYEKEE come from the germline V gene (reference sequence). The V end was cut by 0 bases, the J end by 2 bases, with 9 bases between.

V is TRBV6-2 or TRBV6-3 and J is TRBJ2-7, with 8 bases fitting TRBD2. V shed 4 bases, J shed 6 bases, and the junction held 11 bases outside the gene matches. Germline CDR1 reads MNHEY; CDR2 reads SVGEGT. The CDR3 has 15 amino acids. The CDR3, as DNA: TGTGCCAGCAGTTCCGCCGGGACTAGGGGTATCGAGCAGTACTTC. Translated, it gives CASSSAGTRGIEQYF.

The chain couples TRBV7-2 to TRBJ2-3; 10 bases fit TRBD2. V lost 5 bases, J lost 0 bases, and 2 bases stayed unmatched. Germline CDR1 reads SGHTA; CDR2 reads FQGNSA. The CDR3 runs 15 residues. CDR3: CASSELAGSTDTQYF. The DNA of the CDR3 is TGTGCCAGCAGCGAACTAGCGGGAAGCACAGATACGCAGTATTTT. Full variable domain (missing parts from reference TRBV7-2 and TRBJ2-3): GAGVSQSPSNKVTEKGKDVELRCDPISGHTALYWYRQSLGQGLEFLIYFQGNSAPDKSGLPSDRFSAERTGGSVSTLTIQRTQQEDSAVYLCASSELAGSTDTQYFGPGTRLTVL.

The rearrangement links TRBV6-5 to TRBJ1-2; perhaps TRBD1 as D (5 bases). CDR1 and CDR2 (germline): MNHEY, SVGAGI. The CDR3 extends over 14 amino acids. V was clipped by 0 bases and J by 6 bases, with 11 bases between them. The CDR3 protein is CASSYSRLTDGYTF. The CDR3 region has the DNA TGTGCCAGCAGTTACTCGAGACTGACAGATGGCTACACCTTC.

This chain links TRBV14 with TRBJ2-3; D is ambiguous. The CDR3 has 13 residues. V was cut by 4 bases and J by 8 bases, with 13 bases left in between. The germline V gene encodes CDR1 SGHDN and CDR2 FVKESK. As DNA, the CDR3 is TGTGCCAGCAGCCCCTACGGTTTGACTACGCAGTATTTT. This codes for CASSPYGLTTQYF.

The chain joins TRBV6-2 or TRBV6-3 to TRBJ2-5; D may be TRBD1 (6 bases). V lost 5 bases and J 2 bases, leaving 12 bases between the germline ends. This CDR3 is 14 amino acids long. Germline V gene data show CDR1 as MNHEY and CDR2 as SVGEGT. CDR3 bases: TGTGCCAGCAGTCGATGGACAGCTCAAGAGACCCAGTACTTC. Translation: CASSRWTAQETQYF.

This clonotype was seen more than once but under ten times. This chain joins TRBV7-2 and TRBJ2-1; no clear D. V lost 3 bases, J lost 3 bases, and 12 bases lay in between. This CDR3 spans 15 amino acids. CDR1 and CDR2 from the germline V gene are SGHTA and FQGNSA. As DNA, the CDR3 is TGTGCCAGCAGCTTGGCGGTTCCGTACTACAATGAGCAGTTCTTC. This translates into CASSLAVPYYNEQFF.

DNA for the CDR3: TGCAGCGTTGTAACACTCAACACCGGGGAGCTGTTTTTT. This gives the protein CSVVTLNTGELFF. The rearrangement joins TRBV29-1 to TRBJ2-2; D remains unclear. Trimming took off 4 bases at V and 2 bases at J, with 8 bases between the two ends. From germline, CDR1 is SQVTM and CDR2 ANQGSEA. The CDR3 consists of 13 residues.

This clonotype was seen only a few times. V gene TRBV9 combines with J gene TRBJ2-1; 10 bases align to TRBD2. Germline assignment: CDR1 SGDLS and CDR2 YYNGEE. This CDR3 comprises 14 residues. V shed 4 bases, J shed 7 bases, and the junction held 5 bases outside the gene matches. The CDR3 coding sequence is TGTGCCAGCAGCCTTAGCGGGGGGTCTAATGAGCAGTTCTTC. Amino acids: CASSLSGGSNEQFF.

The V gene is TRBV12-3 or TRBV12-4, the J gene TRBJ2-7; unclear D gene. Between the trimmed V and J ends, which lost 3 bases and 6 bases, there was a span of 15 bases. The CDR3 is 14 residues long. Here the CDR3 reads CASSFQSVSSEQYF. Here the CDR3 DNA reads TGTGCCAGCAGTTTTCAGTCAGTGTCCAGCGAGCAGTACTTC.

This clonotype was recorded a few times. The V gene is TRBV4-2, the J gene TRBJ2-1; D call uncertain. V shed 4 bases and J shed 7 bases, with 14 bases lying between them. CDR3 length: 14 amino acids. Germline V gene data show CDR1 as LGHNA and CDR2 as YNFKEQ. As DNA, the CDR3 is TGTGCCAGCAGCCGGCCGGGCGCGCTGAATGAGCAGTTCTTC. Its protein is CASSRPGALNEQFF.

The V gene is TRBV5-1, the J gene TRBJ1-6; tentative D call: TRBD1 (5 bases). The germline V and J ends were trimmed by 2 bases and 2 bases, with 14 bases remaining between them. Looked up from germline, CDR1 is SGHRS and CDR2 is YFSETQ. There are 17 residues in the CDR3. CDR3 loop: CASSLEGDFTYNSPLHF. CDR3 bases: TGCGCCAGCAGCTTAGAAGGGGATTTTACCTATAATTCACCCCTCCACTTT.

The chain employs TRBV6-1 and TRBJ2-7, with no clear D. The CDR3 is 16 amino acids. CDR1 is MNHNS and CDR2 is SASEGT in the germline V gene. Trimming stripped 0 bases from V and 0 bases from J, with 12 bases between. Here the CDR3 reads CASSEARARNSYEQYF. The CDR3 coding sequence is TGTGCCAGCAGTGAAGCTCGGGCCCGAAACTCCTACGAGCAGTACTTC.